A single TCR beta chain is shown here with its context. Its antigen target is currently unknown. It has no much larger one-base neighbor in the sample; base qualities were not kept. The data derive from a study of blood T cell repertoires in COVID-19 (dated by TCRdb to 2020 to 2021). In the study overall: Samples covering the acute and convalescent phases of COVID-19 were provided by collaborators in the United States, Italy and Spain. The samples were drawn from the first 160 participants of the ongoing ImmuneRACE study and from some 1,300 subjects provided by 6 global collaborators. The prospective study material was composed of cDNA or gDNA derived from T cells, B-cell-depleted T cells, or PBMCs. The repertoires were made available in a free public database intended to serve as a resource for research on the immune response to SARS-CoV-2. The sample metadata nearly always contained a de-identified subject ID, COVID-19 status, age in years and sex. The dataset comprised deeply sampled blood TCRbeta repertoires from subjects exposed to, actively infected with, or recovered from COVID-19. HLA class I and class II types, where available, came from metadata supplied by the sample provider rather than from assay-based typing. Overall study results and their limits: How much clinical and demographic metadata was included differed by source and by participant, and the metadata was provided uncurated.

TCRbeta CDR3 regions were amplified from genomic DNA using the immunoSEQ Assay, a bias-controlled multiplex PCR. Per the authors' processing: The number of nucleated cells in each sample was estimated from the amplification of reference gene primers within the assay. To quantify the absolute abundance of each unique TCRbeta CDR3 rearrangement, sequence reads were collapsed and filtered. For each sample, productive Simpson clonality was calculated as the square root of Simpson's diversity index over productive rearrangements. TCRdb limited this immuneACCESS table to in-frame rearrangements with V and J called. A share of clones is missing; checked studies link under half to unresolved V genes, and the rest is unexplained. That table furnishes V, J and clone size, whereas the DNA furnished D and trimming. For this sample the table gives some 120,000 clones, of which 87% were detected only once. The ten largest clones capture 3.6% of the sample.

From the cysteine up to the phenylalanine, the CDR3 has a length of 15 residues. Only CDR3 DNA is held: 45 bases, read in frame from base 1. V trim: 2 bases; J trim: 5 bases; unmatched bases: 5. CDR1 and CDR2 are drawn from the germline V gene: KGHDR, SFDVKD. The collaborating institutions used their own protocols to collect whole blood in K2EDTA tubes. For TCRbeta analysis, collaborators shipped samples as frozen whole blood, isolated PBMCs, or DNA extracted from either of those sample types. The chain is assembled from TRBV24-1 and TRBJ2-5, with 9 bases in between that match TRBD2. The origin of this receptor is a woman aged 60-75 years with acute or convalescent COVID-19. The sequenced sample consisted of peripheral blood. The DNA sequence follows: TGTGCCACCAGTGATTCCCTGACTAGCGGCGAGACCCAGTACTTC. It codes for CATSDSLTSGETQYF.